The rows below give T cell receptor beta chains drawn from one sample of a study of T and B cells in COVID-19 patients. TCRdb reprocessed the multiplex PCR reads with MiXCR, giving one entry per CDR3 protein. The sample contains some 5,300 distinct CDR3 sequences, 27% of which appear only once. Sequencing was done on a sample of blood. The receptor source for this set is a human donor with active COVID-19. CDR3s leave out the opening cysteine and the closing phenylalanine or tryptophan. Fields, in order: V gene, CDR3 length, CDR3 protein.

v_gene: TRBV6-2/TRBV6-3
len: 12
CDR3aa: ASSPQGFNYGYT

v_gene: TRBV6-5
len: 12
CDR3aa: ASSLYGRGYEQY

v_gene: TRBV24-1
len: 13
CDR3aa: ATSGEREYYNEQF

v_gene: TRBV18
len: 13
CDR3aa: ASSDRDNQGNTIY

v_gene: TRBV5-4
len: 13
CDR3aa: ASSLAGGPGKTQY

v_gene: TRBV6-2/TRBV6-3
len: 12
CDR3aa: ASSYQAGVDTQY

v_gene: TRBV20-1
len: 11
CDR3aa: SARVGGLDTQY

v_gene: TRBV6-5
len: 12
CDR3aa: ASNPGPSNSPLH

v_gene: TRBV12-3/TRBV12-4
len: 11
CDR3aa: ASSFAEDYEQY

v_gene: TRBV28
len: 13
CDR3aa: ASLSRESVYNEQF

v_gene: TRBV12-3/TRBV12-4
len: 12
CDR3aa: ASRGLAGPNEQF

v_gene: TRBV18
len: 12
CDR3aa: ASSPSEYQETQY

v_gene: TRBV30
len: 11
CDR3aa: AWRGTGGETQY

v_gene: TRBV6-2/TRBV6-3
len: 13
CDR3aa: ASRPTWGGTDTQY

v_gene: TRBV11-1
len: 13
CDR3aa: ASSSAGHSNQPQH

v_gene: TRBV28
len: 15
CDR3aa: ASSMPIDSTSYNEQF

v_gene: TRBV5-5
len: 10
CDR3aa: ASSLTTKTQY

v_gene: TRBV20-1
len: 12
CDR3aa: SARVTTSNQPQH

v_gene: TRBV6-6
len: 13
CDR3aa: ASSVSGRYSYEQY

v_gene: TRBV20-1
len: 13
CDR3aa: SARVRGQAGKGYT

v_gene: TRBV19
len: 11
CDR3aa: ASTRTRNYGYT

v_gene: TRBV30
len: 14
CDR3aa: AWSVPGSPSGTEQF

v_gene: TRBV6-2/TRBV6-3
len: 13
CDR3aa: ASSFLTASGNTIY

v_gene: TRBV12-3/TRBV12-4
len: 15
CDR3aa: ASSPTSGTTEGKTQY

v_gene: TRBV5-6
len: 12
CDR3aa: ASSRLLSGNTIY

v_gene: TRBV6-5
len: 12
CDR3aa: ASSTRWAGYEQY

v_gene: TRBV20-1
len: 12
CDR3aa: SARGQAGSYEQY

v_gene: TRBV4-1
len: 18
CDR3aa: ASSQEGVLDSGGFTDTQY

v_gene: TRBV10-3
len: 13
CDR3aa: AISEGTRKQETQY

v_gene: TRBV5-4
len: 12
CDR3aa: ATHEGGKDQPQH

v_gene: TRBV5-4
len: 11
CDR3aa: ASSLQGVGGYT

v_gene: TRBV6-1
len: 12
CDR3aa: ASSDLGGSGTQY

v_gene: TRBV4-1
len: 11
CDR3aa: ASSPRTNTEAF

v_gene: TRBV12-3/TRBV12-4
len: 12
CDR3aa: ASSLGLAVHEQY

v_gene: TRBV18
len: 14
CDR3aa: ASSRLQGFETGELF

v_gene: TRBV18
len: 11
CDR3aa: ASSLGLGNEQF

v_gene: TRBV20-1
len: 12
CDR3aa: SASSGGLGETQY

v_gene: TRBV6-5
len: 10
CDR3aa: ASRASQGGYT

v_gene: TRBV7-2
len: 12
CDR3aa: ASSLQGGRTEAF

v_gene: TRBV19
len: 12
CDR3aa: ASSILAGAYEQY

v_gene: TRBV6-1
len: 19
CDR3aa: ASPLRTSGSTRVVNSGEQF

v_gene: TRBV5-5
len: 13
CDR3aa: ASRDDASGHYEQY

v_gene: TRBV27
len: 12
CDR3aa: ASRAQGAGDTQY

v_gene: TRBV5-1
len: 13
CDR3aa: ASSLGGTSGRVLF

v_gene: TRBV12-3/TRBV12-4
len: 13
CDR3aa: ASSRGRGPNYGYT

v_gene: TRBV6-1
len: 13
CDR3aa: ASSERTANTGELF

v_gene: TRBV29-1
len: 11
CDR3aa: SVEENVGQPQH